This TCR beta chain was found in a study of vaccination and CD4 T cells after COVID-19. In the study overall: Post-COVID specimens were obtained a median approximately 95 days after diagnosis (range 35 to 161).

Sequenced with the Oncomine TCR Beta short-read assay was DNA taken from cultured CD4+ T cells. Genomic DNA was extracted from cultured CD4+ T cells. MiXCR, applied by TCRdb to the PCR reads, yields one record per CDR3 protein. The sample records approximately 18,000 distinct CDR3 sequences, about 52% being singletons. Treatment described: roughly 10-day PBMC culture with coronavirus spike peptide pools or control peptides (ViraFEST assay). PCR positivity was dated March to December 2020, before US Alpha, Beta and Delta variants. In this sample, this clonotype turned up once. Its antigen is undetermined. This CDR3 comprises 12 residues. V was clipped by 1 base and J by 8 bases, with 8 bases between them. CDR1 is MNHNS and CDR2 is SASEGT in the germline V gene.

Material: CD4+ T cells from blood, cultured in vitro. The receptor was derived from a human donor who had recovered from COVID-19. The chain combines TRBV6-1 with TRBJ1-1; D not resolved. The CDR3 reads CASSEGWGEAFF. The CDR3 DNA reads TGTGCCAGCAGTGAAGGGTGGGGAGAAGCTTTCTTT.